This T cell receptor beta chain was retrieved from a study of long-term antiretroviral therapy in people with HIV. The study's findings and limits: Among HIV repertoires, CDR3 length ranges were narrower than those of controls. Diversity remained lower than transplant donor controls, even though it increased after ART.

About this clone itself: The antigen remains unidentified.

This CDR3 has 14 residues. Per germline, CDR1 LNHDA and CDR2 SQIVND (reference sequence). The V end lost 8 bases, the J end lost 4 bases, and 17 bases lay between the germline ends. Sequencing relied on immunoSEQ assay v3.0, run at survey level. 40,000-50,000 T-cell genomes per sample were the sequencing target. Here immunoSEQ multiplex PCR was the method, and the copy in TCRdb shows in-frame clones only, minus some. Seen here are about 19,000 clones, 76% observed once, and the top ten hold 13% to 15%. The chain carries TRBV19 and TRBJ1-2; D uncertain. This sequence was found in a woman in her fifties or sixties with HIV. Specimen: unsorted PBMCs, collected 0.5 years before starting antiretroviral therapy. The CDR3 is CASLPGRALYGYTF. The CDR3 coding sequence is TGTGCCAGTCTCCCGGGAAGGGCGCTCTATGGCTACACCTTC.